The 18 T cell receptor beta chains given below trace back to one sample, sequenced in a study of CXCR3-negative and CXCR3-positive naive CD8 T cells. UMI-labeled TRB cDNA libraries were prepared by 5' RACE. After re-calling the 5' RACE reads, TCRdb lists one entry per CDR3 protein, DNA absent. The specimen's table records approximately 83,000 distinct CDR3 sequences. Sequencing was performed on naive CXCR3- CD8+ T cells from blood. Documented subset: CD45RO-CCR7+CD27+CD95- naive CD8+ T cells lacking CXCR3 (TNR3-). The origin of the receptors is a human donor in good health. Some clones in this sample may be carry-over from other donors' samples.

V and J are TRBV5-6 and TRBJ2-1; the TCRdb call, TRBD1, lacks DNA for checking. Germline V gene data show CDR1 as SGHDT and CDR2 as YYEEEE. The CDR3 is 16 amino acids. The CDR3 sequence is CASSWTAGASYNEQFF. Drawing the rest from reference TRBV5-6 and TRBJ2-1, the complete variable domain is DAGVTQSPTHLIKTRGQQVTLRCSPKSGHDTVSWYQQALGQGPQFIFQYYEEEERQRGNFPDRFSGHQFPNYSSELNVNALLLGDSALYLCASSWTAGASYNEQFFGPGTRLTVL.

The chain couples TRBV28 to TRBJ2-1; as DNA is missing, the TRBD1 call by TCRdb cannot be tested. The CDR3 is 16 amino acids. The germline gives CDR1 MDHEN, CDR2 SYDVKM. CDR3 sequence: CASRGLVPGRDNEQFF.

The chain carries TRBV29-1 and TRBJ2-1; the D gene TCRdb calls, TRBD1, cannot be checked with no DNA. In germline, CDR1 is SQVTM, CDR2 ANQGSEA. The CDR3 covers 17 residues. The CDR3 sequence is CSVFKIGDQSSYNEQFF.

This chain uses TRBV5-1 with TRBJ2-7. The length of the CDR3 is 15 residues. CDR1 SGHRS and CDR2 YFSETQ come from the germline V gene. CDR3 in amino acids: CASSLADGSPYEQYF.

The chain is built from TRBV6-5 and TRBJ2-7; the TRBD2 assignment by TCRdb is unverifiable without DNA. Germline V gives CDR1 MNHEY, CDR2 SVGAGI. The CDR3 runs to 17 residues. CDR3 in amino acids: CASSYSPGLAGPYEQYF.

The J gene is TRBJ2-7, the V gene TRBV5-6. The CDR3 consists of 14 residues. Germline CDR1 is SGHDT and CDR2 is YYEEEE. CDR3 residues: CASSLGPRNYEQYF.

The V and J genes are TRBV19 and TRBJ2-3. This CDR3 is 14 amino acids long. Germline loops: CDR1 LNHDA, CDR2 SQIVND (reference sequence). The CDR3 is CASSFLGDTDTQYF.

The chain couples TRBV20-1 to TRBJ2-3; TCRdb's assignment of TRBD1 cannot be checked, as there is no DNA. The germline CDR1 and CDR2 sequences are DFQATT and SNEGSKA (reference sequence). The CDR3 extends over 14 amino acids. CDR3 sequence: CSVGTPSSTDTQYF.

V usage is TRBV29-1 and J usage is TRBJ2-1; TCRdb's D call, TRBD1, is unchecked because there is no DNA. The CDR3 spans 16 residues. Germline V gene data show CDR1 as SQVTM and CDR2 as ANQGSEA. This CDR3 reads CSVPSRRDTEDNEQFF.

J is TRBJ1-6 and V is TRBV28; with no DNA, the TCRdb D assignment of TRBD1 cannot be verified. The CDR3 loop spans 17 amino acids. Germline V CDR1 and CDR2: MDHEN, SYDVKM. CDR3: CASSLSNRGRRNSPLHF.

The V and J genes are TRBV4-3 and TRBJ2-7; TCRdb returns TRBD2, unconfirmable since there is no DNA. Germline CDR1 and CDR2: LGHNA and YSLEER. The CDR3 is 15 amino acids. The CDR3 spells CASSHNTGRTYEQYF.

V is TRBV25-1 and J is TRBJ2-7; TCRdb selects TRBD1, and the lack of DNA leaves this call unchecked. The germline V gene has CDR1 MGHDK and CDR2 SYGVNS. CDR3 length: 19 residues. The CDR3 here is CASSEYLRGRGQFSYEQYF.

The gene calls are TRBV12-3 or TRBV12-4 and TRBJ2-1; the TCRdb D gene call, TRBD2, has no DNA to confirm it. The CDR3 sequence is 15 residues long. CDR3 sequence: CASRLGLAGWNEQFF.

The chain is built from TRBV28 and TRBJ2-7; no DNA is available, so the TRBD2 call from TCRdb remains unchecked. Germline loops: CDR1 MDHEN, CDR2 SYDVKM. CDR3 length: 12 residues. The CDR3 sequence is CASSWDFQEQYF.

The rearrangement links TRBV14 to TRBJ1-4; TCRdb designates TRBD1, a call that cannot be tested without DNA. CDR1 is SGHDN, CDR2 FVKESK, per germline. The length of the CDR3 is 19 residues. The CDR3 loop reads CASSQVSGFRGPDREKLFF.

V usage is TRBV9 and J usage is TRBJ2-7; there is no DNA to check the TCRdb D call of TRBD2. The CDR3 has 15 amino acids. Germline V gene data show CDR1 as SGDLS and CDR2 as YYNGEE. CDR3 in amino acids: CASSQETAAAYEQYF.

This rearrangement joins TRBV19 to TRBJ2-7; TCRdb's assignment of TRBD1 cannot be checked, as there is no DNA. The CDR3 covers 14 residues. Germline CDR1 is LNHDA and CDR2 is SQIVND (reference sequence). CDR3: CASSIAVQGGEQYF.

This sequence joins TRBV7-9 and TRBJ2-7; TCRdb's assignment of TRBD2 cannot be checked, as there is no DNA. The CDR3 totals 15 residues. Looked up from germline, CDR1 is SEHNR and CDR2 is FQNEAQ (reference sequence). CDR3 region: CASSEIAGGVGEQYF. Supplemented by reference TRBV7-9 and TRBJ2-7, the full variable domain reads DTGVSQNPRHKITKRGQNVTFRCDPISEHNRLYWYRQTLGQGPEFLTYFQNEAQLEKSRLLSDRFSAERPKGSFSTLEIQRTEQGDSAMYLCASSEIAGGVGEQYFGPGTRLTVT.